This entry concerns a single T cell receptor (beta chain). The antigen remains unidentified. Both 60 Vbeta primers and 13 Jbeta primers went into the PCR. Libraries were prepared by immunoSEQ multiplex PCR; TCRdb keeps only in-frame clonotypes and omits some of them. The table lists about 140,000 clones. The germline V gene encodes CDR1 SGHTA and CDR2 FQGNSA. This CDR3 region has 13 residues. Deletions cut 5 bases from V and 7 bases from J, with 11 bases between. The data stem from a study of cytomegalovirus exposure and HLA in healthy donors. Study summary: There were 65 million to 85 million unique TCRs (from HLA-typed donors) in an early data release. Study-wide results and caveats: Specific recognition of CMV antigens was confirmed in vitro for a few chains (all CMV-associated).

The receptor was isolated from a woman in her late teens or twenties in good health and CMV-seronegative. Sequencing input: PBMCs. The genes are TRBV7-2 and TRBJ2-2, with TRBD2 as a possible D gene (6 bases). CDR3 sequence (DNA): TGTGCCAGCAGCCGGGAGTTCAGCGGGGAGCTGTTTTTT. It codes for CASSREFSGELFF.